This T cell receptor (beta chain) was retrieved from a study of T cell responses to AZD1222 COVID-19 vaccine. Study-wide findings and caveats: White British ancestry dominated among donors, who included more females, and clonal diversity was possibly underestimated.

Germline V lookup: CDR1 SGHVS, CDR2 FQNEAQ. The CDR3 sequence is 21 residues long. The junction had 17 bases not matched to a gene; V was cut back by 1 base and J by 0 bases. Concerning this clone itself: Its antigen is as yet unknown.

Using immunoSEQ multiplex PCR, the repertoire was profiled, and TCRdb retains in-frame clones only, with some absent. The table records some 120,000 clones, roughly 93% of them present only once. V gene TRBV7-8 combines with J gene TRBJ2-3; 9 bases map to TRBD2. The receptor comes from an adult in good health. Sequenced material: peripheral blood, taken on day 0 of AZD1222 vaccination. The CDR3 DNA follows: TGTGCCAGCAGCTTAGTTTCATACGGCGGGAGGGCCTCCATAAGCACAGATACGCAGTATTTT. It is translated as CASSLVSYGGRASISTDTQYF. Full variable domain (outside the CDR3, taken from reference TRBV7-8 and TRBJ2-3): GAGVSQSPRYKVAKRGQDVALRCDPISGHVSLFWYQQALGQGPEFLTYFQNEAQLDKSGLPSDRFFAERPEGSVSTLKIQRTQQEDSAVYLCASSLVSYGGRASISTDTQYFGPGTRLTVL.